This TCR beta chain was sequenced for a study of shared clonotypes between healthy human individuals. CDR1 is SQVTM, CDR2 ANQGSEA, per germline. The V and J ends lost 7 bases and 1 base, in that order; junction bases with no gene match: 9. The CDR3 extends over 14 amino acids. CD4+ cells yielded CD45RA+ naive and CD45RA-negative memory subsets. Comment on this clone: Its antigen remains unknown.

Study-wide points: When naive CD4 clonotypes were compared across a few donors, about 5% were shared.

Only in-frame clones appear in the TCRdb table, and some are missing; sequencing was by immunoSEQ multiplex PCR. The table includes millions of clones, roughly 94% detected once. Material for sequencing was naive CD4+ T cells sorted from blood. The subset here: CD45RA+ positively selected. V gene TRBV29-1 combines with J gene TRBJ2-5; 7 bases line up with TRBD2. The TCR sequence derives from a man aged 18-30 years in good health. CDR3 amino acids: CSATRWGGQETQYF. The CDR3 nucleotides are TGCAGCGCGACCCGATGGGGGGGCCAAGAGACCCAGTACTTC.